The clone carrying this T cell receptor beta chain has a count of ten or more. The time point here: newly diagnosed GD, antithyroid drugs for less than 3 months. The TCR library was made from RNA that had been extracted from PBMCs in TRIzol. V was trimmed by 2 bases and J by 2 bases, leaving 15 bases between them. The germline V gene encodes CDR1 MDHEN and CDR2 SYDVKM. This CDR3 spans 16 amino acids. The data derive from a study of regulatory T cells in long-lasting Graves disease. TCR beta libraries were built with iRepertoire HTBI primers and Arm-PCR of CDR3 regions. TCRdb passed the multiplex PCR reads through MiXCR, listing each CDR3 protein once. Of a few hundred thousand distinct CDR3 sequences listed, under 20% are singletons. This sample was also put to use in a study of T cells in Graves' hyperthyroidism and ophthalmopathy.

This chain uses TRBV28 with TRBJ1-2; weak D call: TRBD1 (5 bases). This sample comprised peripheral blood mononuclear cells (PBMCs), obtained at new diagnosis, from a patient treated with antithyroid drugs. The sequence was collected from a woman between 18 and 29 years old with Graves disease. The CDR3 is CASSLHPGGRNYGYTF. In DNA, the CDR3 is TGTGCCAGCAGTTTACATCCGGGGGGACGGAACTATGGCTACACCTTC.